Listed below are T cell receptor beta chains from one sample, sequenced in a study of blood T cell repertoires in COVID-19. Produced via immunoSEQ multiplex PCR; TCRdb's table is partial and in-frame only. The sample comprises around 260,000 clones, around 82% of which are singletons, and approximately 9% rests with the top ten. Sequenced sample: peripheral blood. The receptors derive from a woman aged 50 to 60 who had recovered from COVID-19. Each CDR3 is given with its conserved first and last residue. A D gene is named only where the DNA matches it firmly. Size is omitted from some rows. Given values are once, few, many or a class for expanded clones.

d_gene,abundance,v_gene,j_gene,CDR3nt,CDR3aa
TRBD1,NA,TRBV2,TRBJ2-1,TGTGCCAGCAGTCCGGGACAGGGGAATGAGCAGTTCTTC,CASSPGQGNEQFF
TRBD1,NA,TRBV18,TRBJ2-5,TGTGCCAGCTCACCACCGGACAGGGGCCCGCAGACCCAGTACTTC,CASSPPDRGPQTQYF
TRBD1,NA,TRBV9,TRBJ1-1,TGTGCCAGCAGCGTAGGGACAGGGGGCTTTATGACTGAAGCTTTCTTT,CASSVGTGGFMTEAFF
NA,NA,TRBV11-2,TRBJ2-7,TGTGCCAGCAGCCATGCGGGAAGAGGGCAGTACTTC,CASSHAGRGQYF
NA,NA,TRBV30,TRBJ1-6,TGTGCCTGGAGTAGAGGCCAGTTGATCAATAATTCACCCCTCCACTTT,CAWSRGQLINNSPLHF
TRBD2,NA,TRBV12-3/TRBV12-4,TRBJ2-7,TGTGCCAGCAGCGGACTAGCCTACGAGCAGTACTTC,CASSGLAYEQYF
TRBD1,NA,TRBV6-2/TRBV6-3,TRBJ1-1,TGTGCCAGCAGTTACCCCTGGACAGGGGGCGGGTACACTGAAGCTTTCTTT,CASSYPWTGGGYTEAFF
NA,once,TRBV27,TRBJ1-6,TGTGCCAGCAGTCGAGGAGAGGTGCCGAATAATTCACCCCTCCACTTT,CASSRGEVPNNSPLHF
NA,NA,TRBV7-3,TRBJ2-1,TGTGCCAGCAGCCCTGGACTCCGGGATGAGCAGTTCTTC,CASSPGLRDEQFF
NA,NA,TRBV27,TRBJ2-2,TGTGCCAGCAGGCAACAAGGGGCGGACACCGGGGAGCTGTTTTTT,CASRQQGADTGELFF
TRBD2,NA,TRBV3-1/TRBV3-2,TRBJ2-3,TGTGCCAGCAGCCAAGAAAGCGGGAGAACGGATACGCAGTATTTT,CASSQESGRTDTQYF
TRBD2,NA,TRBV3-1/TRBV3-2,TRBJ2-1,TGTGCCAGCAGTCAACCGGGACTAGCGGGGGTCAATGAGCAGTTCTTC,CASSQPGLAGVNEQFF
TRBD1,NA,TRBV28,TRBJ1-5,TGTGCCAGCAGATACCGGGACAGACATCAGCCCCAGCATTTT,CASRYRDRHQPQHF
NA,NA,TRBV5-1,TRBJ2-2,TGCGCCAGCAGTTACACGAACACCGGGGAGCTGTTTTTT,CASSYTNTGELFF
NA,NA,TRBV24-1,TRBJ1-5,TGTGCCACCGTATGGTGGGAGAGGGACAATCAGCCCCAGCATTTT,CATVWWERDNQPQHF
NA,NA,TRBV3-1/TRBV3-2,TRBJ1-1,TGTGCCAGCAGCCCAGGGGCGGCAAACACTGAAGCTTTCTTT,CASSPGAANTEAFF
NA,NA,TRBV28,TRBJ1-5,TGTGCCAGCAGCCGGCCCCCAGGACAGATTCACTATAGCAATCAGCCCCAGCATTTT,CASSRPPGQIHYSNQPQHF